This TCR beta chain is drawn from a study of T-cell reconstitution after alpha-beta-depleted transplantation in children. Germline loops: CDR1 MNHEY, CDR2 SVGAGI. This CDR3 is built from 17 residues. Trimming took 4 bases from V and 0 from J; bases not matched to a gene: 8. Ten or more counts support this clonotype. Construction of the TCRbeta library involved unique molecular identifiers. TCRdb fed the PCR reads into MiXCR, producing one record per CDR3 protein. The sample lists around 600,000 distinct CDR3 sequences; roughly 15% were seen once. The chain has TRBV6-5 and TRBJ1-1, with 10 bases lining up with TRBD1. Sequencing used PBMCs from the stem cell graft donor, obtained from the stem cell graft. The clonotype was recovered from a human donor who donated a stem cell graft to a child with acute myeloid leukemia. CDR3 DNA sequence: TGTGCCAGCAGTTCTCTAGGGACAGGGGTTATGAACACTGAAGCTTTCTTT. Amino acids: CASSSLGTGVMNTEAFF.